There are many counts of the clone carrying this TCR beta chain. A primer matching the constant region was used to make TCR beta cDNA from approximately 500 ng of total RNA. Modified slightly, ARM-PCR produced TCR beta libraries over three nested multiplex PCR rounds. The study ran its first two PCR rounds for approximately 10 cycles each, using TRBV1-TRBV30 forward primers and a C-beta reverse primer. One entry per CDR3 protein results from TCRdb running MiXCR on the multiplex PCR reads. The sample holds roughly 22,000 distinct CDR3 sequences, approximately 80% seen once. The data derive from a study of tumor-infiltrating lymphocytes in primary liver carcinoma. Co-extraction yielded RNA and DNA from roughly 21-30 mg of unsorted bulk tissue. V dropped 0 bases and J dropped 7 bases, with 15 bases sitting between them. Germline V gene sequence: CDR1 DFQATT, CDR2 SNEGSKA (reference sequence). This CDR3 comprises 14 residues.

The rearrangement links TRBV20-1 to TRBJ1-2; D perhaps matches TRBD1 (5 bases). Sequencing was performed on liver tumor tissue from sampling region 2. Noted subset: tumor region T2, inferior pole. This sequence was found in a woman in her twenties or thirties with primary liver carcinoma and hepatitis B virus infection. CDR3 bases: TGCAGTGCTAGAGATGACAGTCAAACTATTGGCTACACCTTC. Translation: CSARDDSQTIGYTF.